A single T cell receptor (beta chain) is shown here with its context. Trimming removed 7 bases at V and 0 bases at J, with 16 bases between. Germline assignment: CDR1 LNHDA and CDR2 SQIVND (reference sequence). CDR3 size: 16 residues. These data are taken from a study of T cell changes during pregnancy in multiple sclerosis. The repertoire was sequenced with immunoSEQ multiplex PCR; TCRdb's copy has only in-frame clones and lacks some. The table includes just under 65,000 clones, about 92% detected once. This receptor was taken from a female donor in good health, enrolled as a control in a pregnancy study. The sample was peripheral blood, taken in the second trimester of pregnancy. V is TRBV19 and J is TRBJ1-3; possible D gene TRBD1, 6 bases. This chain's CDR3 is CASTPEGGNSGNTIYF. Written as DNA, the CDR3 is TGTGCCAGTACCCCCGAGGGGGGGAACTCTGGAAACACCATATATTTT.